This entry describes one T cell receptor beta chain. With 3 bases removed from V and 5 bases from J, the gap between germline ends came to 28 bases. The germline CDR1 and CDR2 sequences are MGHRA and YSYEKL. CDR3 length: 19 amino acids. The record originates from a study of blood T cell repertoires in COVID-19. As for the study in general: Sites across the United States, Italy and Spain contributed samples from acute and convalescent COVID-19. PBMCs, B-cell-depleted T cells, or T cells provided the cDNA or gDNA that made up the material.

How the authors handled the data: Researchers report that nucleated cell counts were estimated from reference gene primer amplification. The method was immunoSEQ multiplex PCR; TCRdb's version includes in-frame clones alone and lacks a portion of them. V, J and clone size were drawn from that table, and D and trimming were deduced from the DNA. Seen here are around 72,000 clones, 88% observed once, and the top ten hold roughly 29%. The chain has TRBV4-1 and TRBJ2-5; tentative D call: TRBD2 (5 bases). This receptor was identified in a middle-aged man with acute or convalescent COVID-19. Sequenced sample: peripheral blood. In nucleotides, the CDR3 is TGCGCCAGCAGCCAGGAATATGGTGGTGCGGGTCAAAAAGGGGAGACCCAGTACTTC. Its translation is CASSQEYGGAGQKGETQYF.